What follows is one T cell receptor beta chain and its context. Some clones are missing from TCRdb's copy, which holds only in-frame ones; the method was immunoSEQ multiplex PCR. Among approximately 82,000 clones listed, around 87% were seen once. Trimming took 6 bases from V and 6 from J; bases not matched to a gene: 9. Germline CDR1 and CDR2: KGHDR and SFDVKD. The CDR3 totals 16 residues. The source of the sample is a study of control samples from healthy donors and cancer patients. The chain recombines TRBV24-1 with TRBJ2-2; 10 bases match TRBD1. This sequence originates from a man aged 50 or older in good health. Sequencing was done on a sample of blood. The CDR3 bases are TGTGCCACCAGTCCCTTCCGGGACAGGGGTTCCGGGGAGCTGTTTTTT. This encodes CATSPFRDRGSGELFF.